This TCR beta chain was profiled in a study of T cells in localized non-small cell lung cancer. Findings and limits, study-wide: Detection in adjacent lung was observed for a median around 55 of the top 100 tumor clones.

About this clone itself: Antigen specificity is unknown.

V gave up 7 bases and J gave up 5 bases, with 9 bases separating them. The CDR3 has 12 amino acids. Germline V gene lookup returns CDR1 SNHLY and CDR2 FYNNEI. Only in-frame clones appear in the TCRdb table, and some are missing; sequencing was by immunoSEQ multiplex PCR. There are about 75,000 clones in the sample; more than 75% occur only once, and roughly 9% lies in the top ten. The clonotype comes from a female donor older than 55 with stage I lung adenocarcinoma. This chain connects TRBV2 to TRBJ1-5; D unclear. Specimen: peripheral blood, collected before any cancer treatment. The CDR3 region is CASMGTDQPQHF. CDR3 bases: TGTGCCAGCATGGGCACGGATCAGCCCCAGCATTTT.